These 15 T cell receptor beta chains came from one sample sequenced in a study of T cells in Graves' hyperthyroidism and ophthalmopathy. From RNA transcripts, TCR beta CDR3 regions were amplified. During a first-round RT-PCR of the TCR CDR3, the HTBI primer set was used. TCRdb independently ran MiXCR on the multiplex PCR reads; one entry per CDR3 protein. Found here are 350,000 to 400,000 distinct CDR3 sequences, 15% of them singletons; the top ten hold about 33%. The specimen sequenced was blood. Source of these receptors: a woman in her 30s with Graves' hyperthyroidism.

This clonotype was picked up many times. V usage is TRBV28 and J usage is TRBJ1-5; maybe TRBD1 (6 bases). Germline V gene lookup returns CDR1 MDHEN and CDR2 SYDVKM. V lost 5 bases and J 6 bases, leaving 17 bases between the germline ends. The CDR3 runs 15 residues. CDR3: CASSPGALGGQPQHF. The CDR3, as DNA: TGTGCCAGCAGTCCAGGGGCGTTGGGAGGTCAGCCCCAGCATTTT.

The sample holds a few counts of this clonotype. DNA of the CDR3: TGTGCCAGCTCACCGGGGGCAGCTGGAAACACCATATATTTT. As protein: CASSPGAAGNTIYF. The rearrangement links TRBV18 to TRBJ1-3, with D maybe TRBD1 (6 bases). The CDR3 totals 14 residues. CDR1 KGHSH and CDR2 LQKENI come from the germline V gene. Trimming stripped 3 bases from V and 2 bases from J, with 8 bases between.

Concerning this clonotype itself: A much larger clone sits a single nucleotide away, making a read error possible. CDR3 sequence: CASSPTGIPHEQFF. The CDR3 coding sequence is TGTGCCAGCAGCCCGACAGGGATTCCCCACGAGCAGTTCTTC. The chain recombines TRBV3-1 with TRBJ2-1; 7 bases agree with TRBD1. The CDR3 extends over 14 amino acids. Trimming at V came to 4 bases and at J to 10 bases, leaving 10 bases not matched to a gene. Germline loops: CDR1 LGHDT, CDR2 YNNKEL (reference sequence).

As regards this clonotype: At one boundary the junction diverges from the germline segment, which might be a read error. V usage is TRBV2 and J usage is TRBJ2-1, with 13 bases fitting TRBD2. The CDR3 length is 16 residues. Germline CDR1 and CDR2: SNHLY and FYNNEI. CDR3 bases: TGTGCCAGCAGTTACCAGGGACTAGCGGGACACAATGAGCAGTCCTTC. Translation gives CASSYQGLAGHNEQSF.

This clonotype was seen ten or more times. The J gene is TRBJ1-1, the V gene TRBV28; no reliable D call. The germline gives CDR1 MDHEN, CDR2 SYDVKM. V lost 6 bases to trimming and J lost 1 base, with 9 bases between them. The CDR3 extends over 13 amino acids. CDR3: CASRRPTNTEAFF. For the CDR3, the DNA is TGTGCCAGCAGGCGACCGACGAACACTGAAGCTTTCTTT. Based on the CDR3 plus reference TRBV28 and TRBJ1-1, the full variable domain is DVKVTQSSRYLVKRTGEKVFLECVQDMDHENMFWYRQDPGLGLRLIYFSYDVKMKEKGDIPEGYSVSREKKERFSLILESASTNQTSMYLCASRRPTNTEAFFGQGTRLTVV.

This clonotype was seen repeatedly, ten times or more. This sequence joins TRBV18 and TRBJ1-1; no firm D call. This CDR3 is built from 14 residues. CDR1 KGHSH and CDR2 LQKENI come from the germline V gene. V lost 2 bases and J 4 bases, leaving 11 bases between the germline ends. CDR3 bases: TGTGCCAGCTCACCATTAATGGACCCCACTGAAGCTTTCTTT. This encodes CASSPLMDPTEAFF.

The chain recombines TRBV10-1 with TRBJ2-1; 7 bases are a match to TRBD1. Germline CDR1 and CDR2: WNHNN and SYGVQD (reference sequence). Germline trimming cut 0 bases from V and 4 bases from J; bases unmatched to any gene: 15. The CDR3 has 19 residues. CDR3 amino acids: CASSESRFEGARGYNEQFF. CDR3 DNA sequence: TGCGCCAGCAGTGAGTCTCGTTTTGAGGGGGCTAGAGGATACAATGAGCAGTTCTTC.

V usage is TRBV29-1 and J usage is TRBJ2-1; D is possibly TRBD2 (5 bases). Deletions cut 5 bases from V and 8 bases from J, with 10 bases between. The CDR3 contains 11 residues. Germline-derived CDR1 and CDR2 are SQVTM and ANQGSEA. CDR3 nucleotides: TGCAGCGTTTCTAGCCGGGATGAGCAGTTCTTC. Amino acid sequence: CSVSSRDEQFF.

In this sample, this clonotype turned up many times. V usage is TRBV29-1 and J usage is TRBJ2-1; perhaps TRBD1 as D (5 bases). Germline-derived CDR1 and CDR2 are SQVTM and ANQGSEA. This CDR3 has 16 residues. V lost 0 bases to trimming and J lost 0 bases, with 12 bases between them. The CDR3 DNA sequence: TGCAGCGTTGAAGATCAGGGCAGTAGCTCCTACAATGAGCAGTTCTTC. This encodes CSVEDQGSSSYNEQFF.

This clonotype was seen at least ten times. The V gene is TRBV20-1, the J gene TRBJ2-5, with D maybe TRBD2 (5 bases). The CDR3 is made up of 14 amino acids. The V end lost 6 bases, the J end lost 10 bases, and 24 bases lay between the germline ends. In germline, CDR1 is DFQATT, CDR2 SNEGSKA (reference sequence). The CDR3 protein is CSARRLAQSRGQYF. CDR3 nucleotide sequence: TGCAGTGCGAGGCGGCTAGCTCAGTCCAGAGGCCAGTACTTC.

The chain has TRBV19 and TRBJ1-4, with 8 bases fitting TRBD1. Germline lookup yields CDR1 LNHDA and CDR2 SQIVND (reference sequence). This CDR3 has 13 amino acids. With 8 bases clipped from V and 8 bases from J, the junction kept 7 bases outside the gene matches. The CDR3 DNA is TGTGCCAGTCATTCGGACAGGGTCGAAAAACTGTTTTTT. Translated, it gives CASHSDRVEKLFF.

This clonotype was found many times. The J gene is TRBJ2-7, the V gene TRBV3-1; tentatively, D is TRBD1 or TRBD2 (5 bases each). Germline V gene sequence: CDR1 LGHDT, CDR2 YNNKEL (reference sequence). The germline V and J ends were trimmed by 1 base and 5 bases, with 18 bases remaining between them. The CDR3 loop spans 16 amino acids. CDR3 sequence (DNA): TGTGCCAGCAGCCAAGCCAGGGACCCCCCAGGACACGAGCAGTACTTC. This encodes CASSQARDPPGHEQYF.

This clonotype was detected ten times or more. CDR3: CSARGSGLQGAEDTQYF. CDR3 DNA: TGCAGTGCTAGAGGGAGCGGGTTACAGGGGGCGGAAGATACGCAGTATTTT. This chain connects TRBV20-1 to TRBJ2-3, with 9 positions matching TRBD1. The junction had 13 bases not matched to a gene; V was cut back by 1 base and J by 5 bases. The CDR3 is made up of 17 amino acids. Germline V CDR1 and CDR2: DFQATT, SNEGSKA (reference sequence).

The chain couples TRBV10-3 to TRBJ1-1; D is ambiguous. The CDR3 covers 13 residues. Trimming left V 3 bases short and J 5 bases short, with 10 bases between. Germline CDR1 ENHRY, CDR2 SYGVKD. The CDR3 reads CAISEAPRTEAFF. The CDR3 nucleotides read TGTGCCATCAGTGAAGCTCCGCGGACTGAAGCTTTCTTT.

This clonotype occurred a few times. The rearrangement joins TRBV5-4 to TRBJ1-3, with D possibly TRBD1 on 5 matching bases. Germline V gene sequence: CDR1 SGHNT, CDR2 YYREEE (reference sequence). The CDR3 is made up of 14 amino acids. V gave up 3 bases and J gave up 7 bases, with 14 bases separating them. CDR3 DNA: TGTGCCAGCAGCTCCGGGGGTGTAGGCAACACCATATATTTT. Translating it yields CASSSGGVGNTIYF.